The next 25 T cell receptor beta chains were all read from a single sample in a study of regulatory T cells in long-lasting Graves disease. Both iRepertoire HTBI primers and Arm-PCR of CDR3 regions were used to build the TCR beta libraries. TCRdb analysed the multiplex PCR reads with MiXCR anew, one entry per CDR3 protein. The table lists a few hundred thousand distinct CDR3 sequences, around 20% of them singletons. As to time point: persistent/refractory GD, antithyroid drugs over 5 years with positive TRAb. From PBMCs, RNA was extracted and then used to make the TCR library. Sequences were derived from peripheral blood mononuclear cells (PBMCs), sampled when the disease was refractory, from a patient treated with antithyroid drugs. These receptors came from a female donor with Graves disease.

Details on this clonotype: A read error is possible here, since a much larger clone lies one base away. The chain is built from TRBV20-1 and TRBJ2-7; TRBD2 matches at 9 bases. The germline V gene encodes CDR1 DFQATT and CDR2 SNEGSKA (reference sequence). V dropped 5 bases and J dropped 4; count of bases not matched to a gene: 12. The CDR3 spans 15 residues. CDR3 sequence: CSAPPSGGRAYEQYF. Written as DNA, the CDR3 is TGCAGTGCTCCCCCCTCCGGCGGGAGGGCATACGAGCAGTACTTC.

This clonotype was counted ten times or more. The rearrangement joins TRBV6-1 to TRBJ1-1, with D uncertain. Germline CDR1 is MNHNS and CDR2 is SASEGT. The ends were cut back, 4 bases at V and 11 bases at J, with 11 bases in the middle. The CDR3 has 11 residues. CDR3 sequence: CASSVLAGAFF. For the CDR3, the DNA is TGTGCCAGCAGTGTTCTGGCGGGCGCTTTCTTT.

The chain is built from TRBV7-9 and TRBJ2-7; 7 bases match TRBD2. The CDR3 loop spans 14 amino acids. Germline lookup yields CDR1 SEHNR and CDR2 FQNEAQ (reference sequence). The V and J ends lost 8 bases and 3 bases, in that order; junction bases with no gene match: 10. The DNA of the CDR3 is TGTGCCAGCCCTCTTAGAGCGGGATTCTACGAGCAGTACTTC. Translated: CASPLRAGFYEQYF.

This clonotype was recorded a few times. The chain carries TRBV5-1 and TRBJ2-7; D is perhaps TRBD1 or TRBD2 (7 bases each). This CDR3 has 15 amino acids. CDR1 is SGHRS and CDR2 is YFSETQ in the germline V gene. V lost 6 bases, J lost 0 bases, and 16 bases lay in between. In nucleotides, the CDR3 is TGCGCCAGCACCGGGGAGGGACAGAGCTCCTACGAGCAGTACTTC. It encodes CASTGEGQSSYEQYF.

The chain is built from TRBV7-9 and TRBJ2-5; TRBD1 is a possible D gene (5 bases). V was clipped by 2 bases and J by 5 bases, with 15 bases between them. The V gene's germline CDR1 is SEHNR and CDR2 FQNEAQ (reference sequence). The CDR3 totals 15 residues. CDR3 region: CASSLRDRQLETQYF. The CDR3 DNA reads as TGTGCCAGCAGCTTACGCGACCGACAGCTGGAGACCCAGTACTTC.

This clonotype came up a few times. The chain recombines TRBV7-2 with TRBJ2-5; TRBD2 matches at 7 bases. The V and J ends lost 2 bases and 5 bases, in that order; junction bases with no gene match: 8. Germline lookup yields CDR1 SGHTA and CDR2 FQGNSA. The CDR3 loop spans 15 amino acids. The CDR3 loop reads CASSLKKLAYETQYF. The DNA of the CDR3 is TGTGCCAGCAGCTTAAAGAAACTAGCGTACGAGACCCAGTACTTC.

This clonotype was found a few times. CDR3 sequence (DNA): TGCAGTGCGAAGGGCCCGGGGACAAAACACGGAGGAAACACCATATATTTT. Translation gives CSAKGPGTKHGGNTIYF. V is TRBV20-1 and J is TRBJ1-3; D is possibly TRBD1 (6 bases). The CDR3 spans 17 residues. V was pared by 6 bases and J by 4 bases, with 25 bases between. The germline gives CDR1 DFQATT, CDR2 SNEGSKA (reference sequence).

CDR3 bases: TGTGCCAGCAGTTTACACGGGACCTATTCCTACGAGCAGTACTTC. Encoded protein: CASSLHGTYSYEQYF. V gene TRBV28 combines with J gene TRBJ2-7, with D tentatively TRBD1 or TRBD2 (5 bases each). The length of the CDR3 is 15 residues. V was trimmed by 2 bases and J by 1 base, leaving 12 bases between them. Germline V gives CDR1 MDHEN, CDR2 SYDVKM.

This clonotype has only a few counts. The chain employs TRBV27 and TRBJ2-7; TRBD1 matches at 9 bases. Germline-derived CDR1 and CDR2 are MNHEY and SMNVEV (reference sequence). V gave up 5 bases and J gave up 5 bases; unmatched junction bases: 7. CDR3 size: 14 residues. DNA for the CDR3: TGTGCCAGCAGTCTACGGACAGGGGTGCACGAGCAGTACTTC. Amino acids: CASSLRTGVHEQYF.

Remarks on this clonotype: This could be a read error, since a much larger clone is one nucleotide away. The chain has TRBV27 and TRBJ2-6, with 7 bases identical to TRBD1. The CDR3 has 18 amino acids. Germline CDR1 MNHEY, CDR2 SMNVEV (reference sequence). CDR3 coding DNA: TGTGCCAGCAGCCTTAAATGGGACAGCCACTCTGGGGCCAACGCCCTGACTTTC. It yields the protein CASSLKWDSHSGANALTF.

This clonotype appeared many times. The V gene is TRBV28, the J gene TRBJ2-7; TRBD2 is a possible D gene (5 bases). The CDR3 runs to 13 residues. Trimming left V 7 bases short and J 4 bases short, with 14 bases between. The V gene's germline CDR1 is MDHEN and CDR2 SYDVKM. The CDR3 bases are TGTGCCAGCAAGACTGCGGGTGGGTACGAGCAGTACTTC. Translating gives CASKTAGGYEQYF.

This chain links TRBV7-8 with TRBJ2-7; D is possibly TRBD1 or TRBD2 (5 bases each). V lost 2 bases, J lost 3 bases, and 20 bases lay in between. This CDR3 has 17 residues. CDR1 is SGHVS and CDR2 is FQNEAQ in the germline V gene. Here the CDR3 DNA reads TGTGCCAGCAGCTTATACCGAACGGGACCGGCCCTCTACGAGCAGTACTTC. This translates into CASSLYRTGPALYEQYF.

This clonotype was found many times. The chain has TRBV5-6 and TRBJ1-1; D unresolved. V gave up 0 bases and J gave up 0 bases, with 12 bases separating them. Looked up from germline, CDR1 is SGHDT and CDR2 is YYEEEE. The CDR3 contains 16 residues. The CDR3: CASSLAAARMNTEAFF. The DNA of the CDR3 is TGTGCCAGCAGCTTGGCCGCGGCAAGGATGAACACTGAAGCTTTCTTT. The full variable domain, with the rest looked up from reference TRBV5-6 and TRBJ1-1, is DAGVTQSPTHLIKTRGQQVTLRCSPKSGHDTVSWYQQALGQGPQFIFQYYEEEERQRGNFPDRFSGHQFPNYSSELNVNALLLGDSALYLCASSLAAARMNTEAFFGQGTRLTVV.

The CDR3 DNA follows: TGTGCCAGCAGGGCCCGCCGGGCTAGCGGGAGGGGTCGGGAAGAGACCCAGTACTTC. This encodes CASRARRASGRGREETQYF. This sequence joins TRBV6-1 and TRBJ2-5; 12 bases match TRBD2. From germline, CDR1 is MNHNS and CDR2 SASEGT. Unmatched junction bases numbered 17, after V lost 6 bases and J lost 3 bases. The CDR3 loop spans 19 amino acids.

This clonotype was seen only a few times. The gene calls are TRBV20-1 and TRBJ1-2; possibly TRBD1 for D (5 bases). CDR1 and CDR2 (germline): DFQATT, SNEGSKA (reference sequence). This CDR3 is 14 amino acids long. Trimming took off 0 bases at V and 7 bases at J, with 15 bases between the two ends. Here the CDR3 DNA reads TGCAGTGCTAGAGAGGGGGAGGGGCTGTCTGGCTACACCTTC. Amino acids: CSAREGEGLSGYTF.

The chain carries TRBV10-3 and TRBJ2-3; D is perhaps TRBD1 (6 bases). Trimming stripped 9 bases from V and 5 bases from J, with 15 bases between. The V gene's germline CDR1 is ENHRY and CDR2 SYGVKD. The CDR3 length is 13 residues. Here the CDR3 reads CAINTGSGDTQYF. The CDR3 coding sequence is TGTGCCATTAATACAGGGTCTGGAGATACGCAGTATTTT.

This clonotype was detected a few times. This chain connects TRBV30 to TRBJ2-1, with 10 bases aligning to TRBD1. Germline trimming cut 8 bases from V and 4 bases from J; bases unmatched to any gene: 2. Germline lookup yields CDR1 GTSNPN and CDR2 SVGIG (reference sequence). The CDR3 runs 12 residues. The DNA for the CDR3 is TGTGCCAGGGGACAGGGGTACAATGAGCAGTTCTTC. Residues: CARGQGYNEQFF.

Of note for this clonotype: A much larger clonotype is one base distant, so this may be a read error. The V and J genes are TRBV5-1 and TRBJ2-7; 11 nucleotides match TRBD2. J gave up 2 bases and V 4 bases, and 5 bases lay outside the gene matches. Per germline, CDR1 SGHRS and CDR2 YFSETQ. The CDR3 runs 15 residues. The DNA for the CDR3 is TGCGCCAGCAGCATGACTAGCGGGACCCCCTACGAGCAGTACTTC. This encodes CASSMTSGTPYEQYF.

This clonotype was seen many times. J is TRBJ1-5 and V is TRBV19, with D possibly TRBD1 on 6 matching bases. CDR3 length equals 16 residues. The germline gives CDR1 LNHDA, CDR2 SQIVND (reference sequence). The ends were cut back, 4 bases at V and 2 bases at J, with 15 bases in the middle. The CDR3 DNA reads TGTGCCAGTAGTACCCTCAATGGACAGCGCAATCAGCCCCAGCATTTT. Translating gives CASSTLNGQRNQPQHF.

This clonotype showed up many times. The chain combines TRBV11-2 with TRBJ2-5, with unresolved D. Germline V gene data show CDR1 as SGHAT and CDR2 as FQNNGV. Trimming left V 1 base short and J 4 bases short, with 13 bases between. The CDR3 covers 15 residues. CDR3: CASSLAPLQGETQYF. CDR3 coding DNA: TGTGCCAGCAGCTTAGCGCCCCTTCAAGGAGAGACCCAGTACTTC.

This sequence joins TRBV3-1 and TRBJ1-3; no clear D. CDR3 size: 16 residues. Germline lookup yields CDR1 LGHDT and CDR2 YNNKEL (reference sequence). Trimming removed 0 bases at V and 1 base at J, with 10 bases between. As DNA, the CDR3 is TGTGCCAGCAGCCAAGAGAGTAGCGGGTCTGGAAACACCATATATTTT. Its protein is CASSQESSGSGNTIYF.

The DNA for the CDR3 is TGCAGTGCTAGCGGGAGGGTCGGGGAGCTGTTTTTT. It encodes CSASGRVGELFF. This chain links TRBV20-1 with TRBJ2-2; 8 bases match TRBD2. With 3 bases clipped from V and 7 bases from J, the junction kept 1 base outside the gene matches. The CDR3 is 12 residues long. The germline gives CDR1 DFQATT, CDR2 SNEGSKA (reference sequence).

This chain uses TRBV20-1 with TRBJ2-1, with D perhaps matching TRBD1 or TRBD2 (5 bases each). Per the germline V gene, CDR1 is DFQATT and CDR2 is SNEGSKA (reference sequence). The CDR3 runs 14 residues. Trimming shortened V by 6 bases and J by 4 bases, and 16 bases separated the two germline ends. The chain's CDR3 is CSAPLRDPYNEQFF. The CDR3 coding sequence is TGCAGTGCCCCTCTCCGGGACCCATACAATGAGCAGTTCTTC.

The chain employs TRBV30 and TRBJ2-3; D uncertain. V shed 4 bases and J shed 2 bases, with 10 bases lying between them. The CDR3 extends over 13 amino acids. The germline V gene encodes CDR1 GTSNPN and CDR2 SVGIG (reference sequence). As DNA, the CDR3 is TGTGCCTGGATTGGCGAGAACACAGATACGCAGTATTTT. Translation: CAWIGENTDTQYF.

This clonotype has ten or more counts. The gene calls are TRBV28 and TRBJ1-5, with a tentative D call TRBD1 (6 bases). V lost 4 bases and J lost 4, with 14 bases in between. This CDR3 region has 15 residues. The V gene's germline CDR1 is MDHEN and CDR2 SYDVKM. CDR3 sequence reads: CASSSRQVGNQPQHF. The CDR3 DNA is TGTGCCAGCAGTTCTCGACAGGTTGGGAATCAGCCCCAGCATTTT.